This paragraph reports one T cell receptor (beta chain). The data were obtained in a study of OX40 agonist ivuxolimab in advanced cancers. About the study: Aged about 20 to 85 with a mean of 60 years, they were almost 85% male. Under the entry rules, prior anti-PD-1, anti-PD-L1 or anti-CTLA-4 therapy was allowed, and approximately 36% had some. Three patients showed partial responses: one hepatocellular carcinoma and two cutaneous melanoma cases.

This table comes from immunoSEQ multiplex PCR, and its TCRdb copy is limited to in-frame clones, with some not included. The top ten hold about 1.1% of the sample, which has around 90,000 clones, around nine tenths seen once. CDR1 SNHLY and CDR2 FYNNEI come from the germline V gene. The CDR3 runs 14 residues. V lost 1 base to trimming and J lost 1 base, with 7 bases between them. The source was CD4+ or CD8+ T cells sorted from blood, collected in a trial of the OX40 agonist ivuxolimab. The chain has TRBV2 and TRBJ2-5; D gene ambiguous. The receptor comes from an adult with an advanced solid tumor such as melanoma, head and neck, liver or kidney cancer. Here the CDR3 DNA reads TGTGCCAGCAGTGAAGGCGACCGCCAAGAGACCCAGTACTTC. It encodes CASSEGDRQETQYF. Complete variable domain (other parts from reference TRBV2 and TRBJ2-5): EPEVTQTPSHQVTQMGQEVILRCVPISNHLYFYWYRQILGQKVEFLVSFYNNEISEKSEIFDDQFSVERPDGSNFTLKIRSTKLEDSAMYFCASSEGDRQETQYFGPGTRLLVL.